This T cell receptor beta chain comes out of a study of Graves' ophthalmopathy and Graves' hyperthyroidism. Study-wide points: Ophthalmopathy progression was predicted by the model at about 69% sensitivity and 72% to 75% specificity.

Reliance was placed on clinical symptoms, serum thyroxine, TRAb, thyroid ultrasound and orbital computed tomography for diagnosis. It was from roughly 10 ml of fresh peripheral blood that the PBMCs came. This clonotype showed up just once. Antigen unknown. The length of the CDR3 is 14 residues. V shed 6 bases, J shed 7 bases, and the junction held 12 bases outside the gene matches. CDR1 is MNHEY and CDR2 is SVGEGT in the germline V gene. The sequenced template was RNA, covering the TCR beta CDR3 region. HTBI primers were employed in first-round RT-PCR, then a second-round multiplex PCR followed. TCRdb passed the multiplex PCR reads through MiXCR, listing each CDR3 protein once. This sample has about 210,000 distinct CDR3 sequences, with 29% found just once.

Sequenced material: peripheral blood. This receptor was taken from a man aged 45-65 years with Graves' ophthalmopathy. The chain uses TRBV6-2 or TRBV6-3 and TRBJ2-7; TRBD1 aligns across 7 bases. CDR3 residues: CASRPNRGRREQYF. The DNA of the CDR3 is TGTGCCAGCAGGCCCAACAGGGGTCGACGGGAGCAGTACTTC.